A selection of T cell receptor beta chains follows, all from one sample in a study of siplizumab effects on memory and regulatory T cells. Produced via immunoSEQ multiplex PCR; TCRdb's table is partial and in-frame only. The sample contains 60,000 to 65,000 clones, 79% of which appear only once. Sequenced sample: memory CD4+ T cells sorted from blood. The receptors shown here come from a human donor in good health. Each CDR3 is given with its conserved first and last residue.

V gene	CDR3 protein
TRBV5-4	CASQRLSGGGQETQYF
TRBV19	CASSIRSEAFF
TRBV5-6	CASSLEGTDKNIQYF
TRBV7-2	CASSPQGIYGYTF
TRBV30	CAWQLGRGYGYTF
TRBV27	CASKPEGKGYGYTF
TRBV10-3	CAISESGPTINSPLHF
TRBV5-5	CASSLAAGSHYGYTF
TRBV7-2	CASSLSGANYEQYF
TRBV27	CASSPRGRQSSTDTQYF
TRBV23-1	CASSRKGRSSGNTIYF
TRBV7-7	CASSQGEGQPQHF
TRBV5-1	CASSLGNSIHGYTF
TRBV4-1	CASSQGDGSNTEAFF
TRBV4-1	CASSQDPASRTGELFF
TRBV7-2	CASSLRDPTYNEQFF
TRBV7-2	CASSLGAGLDTIYF
TRBV6-5	CASSYSNGGETQYF
TRBV20-1	CSGKDLQGQFF
TRBV7-9	CASSLGVGYEQYF
TRBV7-9	CASSPSWATDTQYF
TRBV7-9	CASTPGGSTGELFF